These T cell receptor beta chains were read from a single sample in a study of cytomegalovirus exposure and HLA in healthy donors. Assay: immunoSEQ multiplex PCR; the TCRdb copy retains only in-frame clones and omits some. Here the sample spans about 130,000 clones, approximately 80% being singletons. Sequences were obtained from PBMCs. These receptors were obtained from a man aged 30 to 45 in good health and CMV-seropositive. Each CDR3 is given with its conserved first and last residue. The order of the fields is V gene, clone size, CDR3 length, J gene, D gene, CDR3 DNA, CDR3 protein. The D gene is left open where the match is weak. Size is omitted from some rows. Given values are once, few, many or a class for expanded clones.

v_gene: TRBV21-1
abundance: once
len: 15
j_gene: TRBJ1-2
d_gene: -
CDR3nt: TGTGCCAGCAGCGACCGACAGGGGGTAAGGTATGGCTACACCTTC
CDR3aa: CASSDRQGVRYGYTF

v_gene: TRBV2
abundance: -
len: 14
j_gene: TRBJ2-1
d_gene: -
CDR3nt: TGTGCCAGCAGTGTGGGACTGATTTTTGGGGAGCAGTTCTTC
CDR3aa: CASSVGLIFGEQFF

v_gene: TRBV7-2
abundance: -
len: 17
j_gene: TRBJ2-7
d_gene: TRBD2
CDR3nt: TGTGCCAGCAGCTTAAGAGGACTAGCGGGGGGGCGGTACGAGCAGTACTTC
CDR3aa: CASSLRGLAGGRYEQYF

v_gene: TRBV27
abundance: -
len: 15
j_gene: TRBJ2-1
d_gene: TRBD2
CDR3nt: TGTGCCAGCCGATCTCCGGGACTAGGTGGCAATGAGCAGTTCTTC
CDR3aa: CASRSPGLGGNEQFF

v_gene: TRBV14
abundance: -
len: 13
j_gene: TRBJ1-1
d_gene: TRBD1
CDR3nt: TGTGCCAGCGACAGGGGACCGAACACTGAAGCTTTCTTT
CDR3aa: CASDRGPNTEAFF

v_gene: TRBV15
abundance: -
len: 19
j_gene: TRBJ2-1
d_gene: TRBD2
CDR3nt: TGTGCCACCAGCAGAGATCAGGTGGCTAGCGGAACAATCTTCAATGAGCAGTTCTTC
CDR3aa: CATSRDQVASGTIFNEQFF

v_gene: TRBV5-1
abundance: -
len: 15
j_gene: TRBJ2-5
d_gene: TRBD2
CDR3nt: TGCGCCAGCAGCTTAGCGGGGGGAGATGGGGAGACCCAGTACTTC
CDR3aa: CASSLAGGDGETQYF

v_gene: TRBV5-6
abundance: -
len: 16
j_gene: TRBJ2-1
d_gene: TRBD2
CDR3nt: TGTGCCAGCAGCTCACAGACTAGCGGGAGTCGCAATGAGCAGTTCTTC
CDR3aa: CASSSQTSGSRNEQFF

v_gene: TRBV7-9
abundance: -
len: 13
j_gene: TRBJ1-1
d_gene: -
CDR3nt: TGTGCCAGCAGCTTAGATGGTAGAACTGAAGCTTTCTTT
CDR3aa: CASSLDGRTEAFF

v_gene: TRBV2
abundance: -
len: 16
j_gene: TRBJ2-5
d_gene: -
CDR3nt: TGTGCCAGCAGTGGAGGACAGCTTTTCTTTAAAGAGACCCAGTACTTC
CDR3aa: CASSGGQLFFKETQYF

v_gene: TRBV7-9
abundance: few
len: 14
j_gene: TRBJ2-2
d_gene: TRBD1
CDR3nt: TGTGCCAGCAGCGTGGGACAGTACACCGGGGAGCTGTTTTTT
CDR3aa: CASSVGQYTGELFF

v_gene: TRBV5-1
abundance: -
len: 15
j_gene: TRBJ2-3
d_gene: -
CDR3nt: TGCGCCAGCAGTCGGCTGGAGATTAGCACAGATACGCAGTATTTT
CDR3aa: CASSRLEISTDTQYF

v_gene: TRBV30
abundance: -
len: 21
j_gene: TRBJ1-3
d_gene: TRBD1
CDR3nt: TGTGCCTGGAGTGTATCCCTAACCGGGACAGGGGGCGATAGTCCTGGAAACACCATATATTTT
CDR3aa: CAWSVSLTGTGGDSPGNTIYF

v_gene: TRBV5-4
abundance: once
len: 14
j_gene: TRBJ1-1
d_gene: TRBD1
CDR3nt: TGTGCCAGCAGCTTGAAGACAGGGGGCACTGAAGCTTTCTTT
CDR3aa: CASSLKTGGTEAFF

v_gene: TRBV6-5
abundance: few
len: 15
j_gene: TRBJ1-2
d_gene: -
CDR3nt: TGTGCCAGCAGTCCCCTAATGGGGGCCGTCTATGGCTACACCTTC
CDR3aa: CASSPLMGAVYGYTF

v_gene: TRBV2
abundance: -
len: 14
j_gene: TRBJ1-2
d_gene: TRBD1
CDR3nt: TGTGCCAGCAGTTACCAGGGGGCTTACTATGGCTACACCTTC
CDR3aa: CASSYQGAYYGYTF

v_gene: TRBV7-9
abundance: -
len: 16
j_gene: TRBJ1-5
d_gene: -
CDR3nt: TGTGCCAGCAGCTCTCACACGGGGGTTAGCAATCAGCCCCAGCATTTT
CDR3aa: CASSSHTGVSNQPQHF

v_gene: TRBV30
abundance: -
len: 14
j_gene: TRBJ1-5
d_gene: TRBD1
CDR3nt: TGTGCCTGGAGTCCGGGACAGGGCAGTCAGCCCCAGCATTTT
CDR3aa: CAWSPGQGSQPQHF

v_gene: TRBV27
abundance: -
len: 15
j_gene: TRBJ2-7
d_gene: -
CDR3nt: TGTGCCAGCAGCCCAGAAGGGGGTCGAGCCTACGAGCAGTACTTC
CDR3aa: CASSPEGGRAYEQYF

v_gene: TRBV6-6
abundance: -
len: 14
j_gene: TRBJ1-5
d_gene: -
CDR3nt: TGTGCCAGCAGCCCACACCATAGCAATCAGCCCCAGCATTTT
CDR3aa: CASSPHHSNQPQHF

v_gene: TRBV19
abundance: -
len: 15
j_gene: TRBJ1-2
d_gene: -
CDR3nt: TGTGCCAGTAGTCCCTCTTGGGTTCCGGGCTATGGCTACACCTTC
CDR3aa: CASSPSWVPGYGYTF

v_gene: TRBV10-1
abundance: many
len: 12
j_gene: TRBJ2-7
d_gene: -
CDR3nt: TGCGCCAGCAGTGATGTAGGGGCCGAGCAGTACTTC
CDR3aa: CASSDVGAEQYF

v_gene: TRBV21-1
abundance: -
len: 17
j_gene: TRBJ2-1
d_gene: -
CDR3nt: TGTGCCAGCAGCAAAACAACGCGGGGGAAGGATTACAATGAGCAGTTCTTC
CDR3aa: CASSKTTRGKDYNEQFF

v_gene: TRBV5-1
abundance: -
len: 15
j_gene: TRBJ1-2
d_gene: -
CDR3nt: TGCGCCAGTAAGGCGACCGGGAGGACTAACTATGGCTACACCTTC
CDR3aa: CASKATGRTNYGYTF

v_gene: TRBV6-6
abundance: -
len: 15
j_gene: TRBJ2-7
d_gene: -
CDR3nt: TGTGCCAGCAGTTACTCGCAATGGGGGGCCTACGAGCAGTACTTC
CDR3aa: CASSYSQWGAYEQYF

v_gene: TRBV6-1
abundance: -
len: 16
j_gene: TRBJ1-5
d_gene: TRBD1
CDR3nt: TGTGCCAGCAGTGAACAGGGGGCTGCTGGCAATCAGCCCCAGCATTTT
CDR3aa: CASSEQGAAGNQPQHF

v_gene: TRBV5-1
abundance: -
len: 14
j_gene: TRBJ2-7
d_gene: -
CDR3nt: TGCGCCAGCAGCTTGCAGGGGAGCTCCTACGAGCAGTACTTC
CDR3aa: CASSLQGSSYEQYF

v_gene: TRBV13
abundance: -
len: 14
j_gene: TRBJ2-5
d_gene: -
CDR3nt: TGTGCCAGCAGCTTAGGCCTTGAGAAAGAGACCCAGTACTTC
CDR3aa: CASSLGLEKETQYF

v_gene: TRBV5-1
abundance: -
len: 15
j_gene: TRBJ2-1
d_gene: -
CDR3nt: TGCGCCAGCAGCTTGTGGGCAGGGCCCTACAATGAGCAGTTCTTC
CDR3aa: CASSLWAGPYNEQFF

v_gene: TRBV11-1
abundance: -
len: 15
j_gene: TRBJ2-5
d_gene: -
CDR3nt: TGTGCCAGCAGCCTCCAGGGGGCGCGGGAGGAGACCCAGTACTTC
CDR3aa: CASSLQGAREETQYF

v_gene: TRBV7-8
abundance: -
len: 15
j_gene: TRBJ1-2
d_gene: -
CDR3nt: TGTGCCAGCAGCTTAGAAGTGGTAGATAACTATGGCTACACCTTC
CDR3aa: CASSLEVVDNYGYTF

v_gene: TRBV7-6
abundance: once
len: 16
j_gene: TRBJ1-1
d_gene: TRBD1
CDR3nt: TGTGCCAGCAGCTTAGAAGCGGGACAGGGGAACACTGAAGCTTTCTTT
CDR3aa: CASSLEAGQGNTEAFF

v_gene: TRBV27
abundance: once
len: 17
j_gene: TRBJ2-3
d_gene: TRBD2
CDR3nt: TGTGCCAGTCGGACTAGCGGGAGGGCCTGGAGCACAGATACGCAGTATTTT
CDR3aa: CASRTSGRAWSTDTQYF

v_gene: TRBV5-1
abundance: -
len: 14
j_gene: TRBJ1-1
d_gene: -
CDR3nt: TGCGCCAGCACCTGGGCTGACATGAACACTGAAGCTTTCTTT
CDR3aa: CASTWADMNTEAFF

v_gene: TRBV29-1
abundance: -
len: 12
j_gene: TRBJ2-5
d_gene: -
CDR3nt: TGCAGCGGGGTCCCCGGGGGAGAGACCCAGTACTTC
CDR3aa: CSGVPGGETQYF

v_gene: TRBV5-6
abundance: -
len: 15
j_gene: TRBJ2-5
d_gene: TRBD2
CDR3nt: TGTGCCAGCAGCTTGGACCTAGCGGCGGAAGAGACCCAGTACTTC
CDR3aa: CASSLDLAAEETQYF